This T cell receptor beta chain was recorded in a study of cytomegalovirus exposure and HLA in healthy donors. Libraries were prepared by immunoSEQ multiplex PCR; TCRdb keeps only in-frame clonotypes and omits some of them. The repertoire holds around 94,000 clones, with about 95% as singletons. The sequencing input was PBMCs. The sequence came from a woman aged 18-29 years in good health and CMV-seronegative.

The CDR3 reads CASRLAGVCENEQFF. As DNA, the CDR3 is TGTGCCAGCAGACTAGCGGGTGTTTGCGAAAATGAGCAGTTCTTC. V usage is TRBV21-1 and J usage is TRBJ2-1; the D segment call TRBD2 is taken from the table without a DNA check. TRBV21-1 is a pseudogene segment. The CDR3 length is 15 residues.